The subject of this entry is one TCR beta chain. Antigen specificity is unknown. Method: immunoSEQ multiplex PCR; TCRdb's copy keeps in-frame clones and lacks some. The sample lists about 14,000 clones; 65% to 80% were seen once. This specimen belongs to a study of OX40 agonist ivuxolimab in advanced cancers. Notes on the study in general: More expanded clones were seen, on average, in CD8+ T cells than in CD4+.

The V segment lost 3 bases and the J segment 5 bases; nucleotides outside the gene matches: 10. This CDR3 is 15 amino acids long. Germline-derived CDR1 and CDR2 are SGHRS and YFSETQ. The TCR sequence derives from an adult with an advanced solid tumor such as melanoma, head and neck, liver or kidney cancer. The rearrangement uses TRBV5-1 and TRBJ2-5; 7 bases agree with TRBD1. Sequenced here: CD4+ or CD8+ T cells sorted from blood, sampled in a trial of the OX40 agonist ivuxolimab. The CDR3 sequence: CASSWMGQLGETQYF. Written as DNA, the CDR3 is TGCGCCAGCAGCTGGATGGGACAGTTGGGGGAGACCCAGTACTTC.